This record covers a single TCR beta chain. This sample stems from a study of shared T cell receptors in the human thymus. TCRdb's copy holds only in-frame clones and misses some; the assay was immunoSEQ multiplex PCR. The sample lists hundreds of thousands of clones; 95% were seen once. Trimming shortened V by 1 base and J by 1 base, and 12 bases separated the two germline ends. Germline CDR1 MDHEN, CDR2 SYDVKM. The CDR3 is 16 residues long. The sequence was collected from a human donor. Input material: thymocytes. The chain is built from TRBV28 and TRBJ2-3; D remains ambiguous. Here the CDR3 reads CASSLYPREGTDTQYF. The CDR3 DNA reads TGTGCCAGCAGTTTATATCCTAGAGAGGGCACAGATACGCAGTATTTT.